Shown below are 6 T cell receptor beta chains from a single sample sequenced in a study of CD8+CD57+ T cells in acquired aplastic anemia. For CDR3 and TCR beta VDJ profiling, genomic DNA was the template used. TCRdb re-called the reads through MiXCR, storing one row per CDR3 protein. The sample includes about 290,000 distinct CDR3 sequences, 50% to 65% of them seen just once. For sequencing, patients were chosen who had shown expansion of CD8+CD57+ cells by flow cytometry. Sequenced input: sorted CD4+, CD8+, or CD8+CD57+ T cells (not recorded which) from PBMCs. The receptors derive from a human donor with aplastic anemia.

This chain links TRBV10-3 with TRBJ1-3; D remains unclear. V lost 4 bases to trimming and J lost 0 bases, with 10 bases between them. CDR1 ENHRY and CDR2 SYGVKD come from the germline V gene. This CDR3 has 15 amino acids. The CDR3 region has the DNA TGTGCCATCAGTGGGAGGCTGTGCTCTGGAAACACCATATATTTT. It specifies CAISGRLCSGNTIYF.

The gene calls are TRBV13 and TRBJ1-6; no firm D call. The germline V and J ends were trimmed by 3 bases and 14 bases, with 14 bases remaining between them. The CDR3 totals 13 residues. Germline V lookup: CDR1 PRHDT, CDR2 FYEKMQ (reference sequence). Here the CDR3 reads CASSFVGGSTLHF. CDR3 coding DNA: TGTGCCAGCAGCTTCGTGGGAGGGTCAACCCTCCACTTT. Drawing the rest from reference TRBV13 and TRBJ1-6, the complete variable domain is AAGVIQSPRHLIKEKRETATLKCYPIPRHDTVYWYQQGPGQDPQFLISFYEKMQSDKGSIPDRFSAQQFSDYHSELNMSSLELGDSALYFCASSFVGGSTLHFGNGTRLTVT.

The chain couples TRBV7-9 to TRBJ2-1; 9 bases fit TRBD1. The CDR3 is 15 residues long. Germline V gene sequence: CDR1 SEHNR, CDR2 FQNEAQ (reference sequence). V dropped 3 bases and J dropped 4; count of bases not matched to a gene: 4. CDR3 DNA sequence: TGTGCCAGCAGCTTTTCGACAGGGGGGTACAATGAGCAGTTCTTC. This encodes CASSFSTGGYNEQFF.

This clonotype was observed a handful of times. The gene calls are TRBV12-3 or TRBV12-4 and TRBJ1-5, with D tentatively TRBD1 (6 bases). This CDR3 spans 13 amino acids. Deletions cut 3 bases from V and 11 bases from J, with 14 bases between. CDR3 loop: CASSLTGQETQHF. The CDR3 bases are TGTGCCAGCAGTTTGACAGGTCAAGAGACCCAGCATTTT.

This clonotype was seen repeatedly, ten times or more. The genes are TRBV5-4 and TRBJ2-1; TRBD2 agrees at 14 bases. After removal of 4 bases from V and 0 bases from J, the junction contained 3 bases not matched to a gene. The CDR3 is 17 residues long. Germline V gives CDR1 SGHNT, CDR2 YYREEE (reference sequence). The CDR3 DNA follows: TGTGCCAGCAGCGGGGGGACTAGCGGGAGCTCCTACAATGAGCAGTTCTTC. Translated, it gives CASSGGTSGSSYNEQFF.

V gene TRBV6-4 combines with J gene TRBJ1-2, with no clear D. Germline lookup yields CDR1 MRHNA and CDR2 SNTAGT. The CDR3 consists of 12 residues. V was shortened by 5 bases and J by 7 bases, with 11 bases between the two germline ends. For the CDR3, the DNA is TGTGCCAGCAGTTTATCTGGGAGTGGCTACACCTTC. Encoded protein: CASSLSGSGYTF.